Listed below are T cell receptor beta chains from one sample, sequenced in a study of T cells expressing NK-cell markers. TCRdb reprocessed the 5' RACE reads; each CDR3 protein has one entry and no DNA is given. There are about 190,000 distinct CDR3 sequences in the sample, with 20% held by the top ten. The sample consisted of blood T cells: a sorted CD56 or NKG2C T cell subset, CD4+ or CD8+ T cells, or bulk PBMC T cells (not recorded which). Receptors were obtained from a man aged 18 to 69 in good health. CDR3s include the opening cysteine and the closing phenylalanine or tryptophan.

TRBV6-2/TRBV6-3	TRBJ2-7	CASSYWDRGPPYEQYF
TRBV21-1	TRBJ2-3	CASSSLWRGGPTDTQYF
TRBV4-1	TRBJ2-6	CASSEPRGSGANVLTF
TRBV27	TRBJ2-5	CASSPTGLAGEETQYF
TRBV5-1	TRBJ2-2	CASKGTSDTGELFF
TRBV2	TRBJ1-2	CASRLQGDYGYTF
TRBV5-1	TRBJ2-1	CASSGRGPDEQFF
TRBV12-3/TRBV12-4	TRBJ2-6	CASSLTSTLSGANVLTF
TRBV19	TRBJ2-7	CASSIRGFSYEQYF
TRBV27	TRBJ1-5	CASAGQGNQPQHF
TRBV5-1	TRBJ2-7	CASSFSGSSYEQYF
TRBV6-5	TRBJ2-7	CASSYGFGEQYF
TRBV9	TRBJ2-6	CASSVARGDAGANVLTF
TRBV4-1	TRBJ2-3	CASSQAAGWDTDTQYF
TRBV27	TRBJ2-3	CASSPGRAPEWDTQYF
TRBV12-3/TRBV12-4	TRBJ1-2	CASSSLSGLGVGGYTF
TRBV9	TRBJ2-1	CASSVATPSPLASYNEQFF
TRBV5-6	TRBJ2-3	CASSLTLAGGSDTQYF
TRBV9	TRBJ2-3	CASSDTSGDPTDTQYF
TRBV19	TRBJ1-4	CASWDRGYEKLFF
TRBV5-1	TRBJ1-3	CASSYEVRVAGNTIYF
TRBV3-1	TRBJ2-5	CASSERDRAVRETQYF
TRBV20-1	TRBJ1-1	CSAFLLRDRGTEAFF
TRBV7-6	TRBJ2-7	CASSLGGQGLQGQYF
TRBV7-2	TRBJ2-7	CASSLQIGTSGYEQYF
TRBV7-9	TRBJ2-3	CASSPEGVTDTQYF
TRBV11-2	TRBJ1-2	CASSLGTGGPEGYGYTF
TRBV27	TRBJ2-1	CASSLTLGQGIGNEQFF
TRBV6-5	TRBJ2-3	CASSYSSDRATDTQYF
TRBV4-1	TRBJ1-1	CASSGRGLNTEAFF
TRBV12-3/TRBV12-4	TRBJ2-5	CASSTGTEDPTETQYF
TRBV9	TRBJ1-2	CASSVDRQGPLNYGYTF
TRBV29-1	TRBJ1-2	CSVEHLVGGYGYTF
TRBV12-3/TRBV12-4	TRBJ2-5	CASSKGTGAASEAQYF
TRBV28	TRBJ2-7	CASSLPGGTYEQYF
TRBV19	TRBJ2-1	CASSLRASGYNEQFF
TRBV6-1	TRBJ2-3	CASSPRDGDTQYF
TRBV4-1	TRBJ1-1	CASSPLPGENTEAFF
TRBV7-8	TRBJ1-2	CASSPGDSFYYGYTF
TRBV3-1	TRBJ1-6	CASSRDRGYNSPLHF
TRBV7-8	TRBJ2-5	CASSLEQAGDLQETQYF
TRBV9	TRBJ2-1	CASSAPSNEQFF
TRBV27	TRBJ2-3	CASSYFGGGASDTQYF